This TCR beta chain was captured by sequencing in a study of memory CD4+ T cells and cytomegalovirus serostatus. A word on this clone: Its antigen is currently unknown.

The assay was immunoSEQ multiplex PCR, and TCRdb's table has in-frame clones only and misses some. The table shows about 42,000 clones, with over 70% occurring only once. The study, taken as a whole, reports: About 40% of the roughly 150 known CMV-associated TCRbeta sequences appeared in CD4+ memory. Repertoires predicted CMV serostatus with median bootstrapped AUC of about 0.95.

Single viable CD3+CD4+CD8-CD45RO+ cells were sorted as the memory CD4+ T cells. This TCR was sampled from an adult in good health and CMV-seronegative. Sample: memory CD4+ T cells from blood.

The DNA for the CDR3 is TGTGCCACCAGCAGATCCGGGGGGAGGGAAGAGACCCAGTACTTC. This translates into CATSRSGGREETQYF. The rearrangement joins TRBV15 to TRBJ2-5; 7 bases fit TRBD2. V was pared by 2 bases and J by 3 bases, with 6 bases of the junction left unmatched. Germline loops: CDR1 LNHNV, CDR2 YYDKDF (reference sequence). CDR3 size: 15 residues. Full variable domain (outside the CDR3, taken from reference TRBV15 and TRBJ2-5): DAMVIQNPRYQVTQFGKPVTLSCSQTLNHNVMYWYQQKSSQAPKLLFHYYDKDFNNEADTPDNFQSRRPNTSFCFLDIRSPGLGDTAMYLCATSRSGGREETQYFGPGTRLLVL.